These 31 T cell receptor beta chains share one sample of origin, sequenced in a study of blood T cell repertoires in COVID-19. Libraries were prepared by immunoSEQ multiplex PCR; TCRdb keeps only in-frame clonotypes and omits some of them. The table includes about 100,000 clones, approximately 84% detected once. Sequencing was done on a sample of peripheral blood. The receptors shown here come from a human donor in a cohort sampled during active COVID-19.

V is TRBV5-1 and J is TRBJ1-1; tentatively, D is TRBD1 (5 bases). The CDR3 contains 13 residues. Germline V lookup: CDR1 SGHRS, CDR2 YFSETQ. Trimming shortened V by 4 bases and J by 3 bases, and 10 bases separated the two germline ends. The CDR3 is CASSLTQDTEAFF. The CDR3 DNA is TGCGCCAGCAGCCTTACACAGGACACTGAAGCTTTCTTT.

The chain uses TRBV18 and TRBJ1-1, with 8 bases lining up with TRBD1. The germline CDR1 and CDR2 sequences are KGHSH and LQKENI. The CDR3 is made up of 13 amino acids. V shed 5 bases and J 8 bases; nucleotides not matched to a gene: 7. The CDR3 loop reads CASSRTGFPEAFF. CDR3 nucleotide sequence: TGTGCCAGCTCAAGGACAGGGTTCCCGGAAGCTTTCTTT. Using reference TRBV18 and TRBJ1-1 for the parts outside the CDR3, the full variable domain is NAGVMQNPRHLVRRRGQEARLRCSPMKGHSHVYWYRQLPEEGLKFMVYLQKENIIDESGMPKERFSAEFPKEGPSILRIQQVVRGDSAAYFCASSRTGFPEAFFGQGTRLTVV.

The rearrangement joins TRBV6-5 to TRBJ2-7; the D gene is possibly TRBD1 (6 bases). Germline CDR1 and CDR2: MNHEY and SVGAGI. The length of the CDR3 is 13 residues. The ends were cut back, 2 bases at V and 6 bases at J, with 11 bases in the middle. The CDR3 DNA reads as TGTGCCAGCAGTTACCCCGGGACAAGCGAGCAGTACTTC. Its protein product is CASSYPGTSEQYF.

The chain joins TRBV3-1 (or the pseudogene TRBV3-2) to TRBJ2-2, with 7 positions matching TRBD2. The CDR3 sequence is 14 residues long. V shed 0 bases, J shed 7 bases, and the junction held 2 bases outside the gene matches. Germline loops: CDR1 LGHDT, CDR2 YNNKEL (reference sequence). CDR3 DNA: TGTGCCAGCAGCCAAGACGGGGGGAGCGGGGAGCTGTTTTTT. It specifies CASSQDGGSGELFF.

This clone has a handful of counts. The chain employs TRBV30 and TRBJ1-1; possibly TRBD1 for D (5 bases). The V end was cut by 4 bases, the J end by 2 bases, with 14 bases between. The CDR3 contains 14 residues. Germline V lookup: CDR1 GTSNPN, CDR2 SVGIG (reference sequence). In DNA form, the CDR3 reads TGTGCCTGGACCTGGAGGGACCCTAACACTGAAGCTTTCTTT. It is translated as CAWTWRDPNTEAFF.

This rearrangement joins TRBV6-5 to TRBJ1-1, with 7 positions matching TRBD1. Looked up from germline, CDR1 is MNHEY and CDR2 is SVGAGI. The CDR3 runs 14 residues. Trimming removed 2 bases from V and 6 bases from J; junction bases left unmatched: 6. The chain's CDR3 is CASSYEGARAEAFF. The CDR3 DNA sequence: TGTGCCAGCAGTTACGAGGGGGCTAGAGCTGAAGCTTTCTTT.

The chain uses TRBV29-1 and TRBJ2-1, with TRBD1 matching 9 bases. The CDR3 consists of 16 residues. Trimming at V came to 5 bases and at J to 0 bases, leaving 8 bases not matched to a gene. Germline CDR1 is SQVTM and CDR2 is ANQGSEA. This chain's CDR3 is CSVSGTGFGSYNEQFF. The CDR3 nucleotides read TGCAGCGTTTCCGGGACAGGGTTCGGCTCCTACAATGAGCAGTTCTTC.

The chain links TRBV5-1 to TRBJ2-7; 10 bases align to TRBD2. Germline CDR1 is SGHRS and CDR2 is YFSETQ. Losses at the gene ends were 6 bases for V and 5 bases for J; bases not matched to a gene: 8. This CDR3 region has 14 residues. CDR3 nucleotides: TGCGCCAGCACGGAGCAAGCGGGGGGGCACGAGCAGTACTTC. It yields the protein CASTEQAGGHEQYF.

The chain carries TRBV3-1 (or the pseudogene TRBV3-2) and TRBJ2-4; 9 bases map to TRBD2. In germline, CDR1 is LGHDT, CDR2 YNNKEL (reference sequence). This CDR3 is built from 14 residues. V shed 4 bases and J 13 bases; nucleotides not matched to a gene: 11. CDR3 residues: CASSPLAGGPAQYF. The CDR3 nucleotides read TGTGCCAGCAGCCCCCTGGCGGGAGGGCCCGCACAGTACTTC.

The V call is TRBV9, the J call TRBJ2-1; 7 bases match TRBD2. J gave up 2 bases and V 1 base, and 3 bases lay outside the gene matches. CDR3 length: 15 amino acids. The germline gives CDR1 SGDLS, CDR2 YYNGEE. The DNA for the CDR3 is TGTGCCAGCAGCGTAAGCGGGAAGGCCTACAATGAGCAGTTCTTC. This encodes CASSVSGKAYNEQFF.

The J gene is TRBJ1-2, the V gene TRBV6-1; TRBD1 is a possible D gene (6 bases). The V end lost 2 bases, the J end lost 8 bases, and 9 bases lay between the germline ends. In germline, CDR1 is MNHNS, CDR2 SASEGT. This CDR3 is built from 12 residues. In DNA form, the CDR3 reads TGTGCCAGCAGTGAAACAGGGTGGGGCTACACCTTC. Encoded protein: CASSETGWGYTF.

This chain connects TRBV7-8 to TRBJ2-7; D might be TRBD2 (7 bases). The CDR3 is 15 residues long. The V end was cut by 4 bases, the J end by 4 bases, with 17 bases between. The germline CDR1 and CDR2 sequences are SGHVS and FQNEAQ. CDR3 loop: CASSSGGAWIYEQYF. The CDR3 DNA reads TGTGCCAGCAGCTCTGGGGGGGCGTGGATATACGAGCAGTACTTC.

The chain couples TRBV6-2 or TRBV6-3 to TRBJ2-7; D not resolved. The CDR3 runs 13 residues. V was clipped by 0 bases and J by 6 bases, with 9 bases between them. Germline CDR1 and CDR2: MNHEY and SVGEGT. CDR3 loop: CASSYSLLLEQYF. CDR3 sequence (DNA): TGTGCCAGCAGTTACTCGTTACTCCTCGAGCAGTACTTC.

By share of the sample, this clone is medium-sized. The rearrangement links TRBV10-3 to TRBJ1-2; 9 nucleotides line up with TRBD1. The CDR3 sequence is 14 residues long. The ends lost 6 bases at V and 8 bases at J; junction bases unmatched: 10. Germline CDR1 and CDR2: ENHRY and SYGVKD. The CDR3 loop is CAIREQGALDGYTF. In nucleotides, the CDR3 is TGTGCCATCAGAGAACAGGGGGCTCTCGACGGCTACACCTTC.

This clone was detected only once. The chain uses TRBV28 and TRBJ2-1; D uncertain. From germline, CDR1 is MDHEN and CDR2 SYDVKM. V was shortened by 2 bases and J by 10 bases, with 6 bases between the two germline ends. CDR3 length: 11 residues. This CDR3 reads CASSLKEEQFF. The CDR3 DNA is TGTGCCAGCAGTTTAAAGGAGGAGCAGTTCTTC.

The CDR3 region has the DNA TGTGCCAGCAGCTCCCCTCGGCGGGACCAAGAGACCCAGTACTTC. This gives the protein CASSSPRRDQETQYF. This chain links TRBV5-4 with TRBJ2-5; tentative D call: TRBD2 (5 bases). Trimming removed 3 bases from V and 0 bases from J, with 12 bases in between. Germline V gene data show CDR1 as SGHNT and CDR2 as YYREEE (reference sequence). The CDR3 covers 15 residues.

The chain couples TRBV5-1 to TRBJ2-1, with 12 nucleotides matching TRBD2. This CDR3 spans 14 amino acids. V lost 4 bases, J lost 5 bases, and 1 base stayed unmatched. The germline V gene has CDR1 SGHRS and CDR2 YFSETQ. The CDR3 DNA sequence: TGCGCCAGCAGCAGGACTAGCGGGAACAATGAGCAGTTCTTC. This codes for CASSRTSGNNEQFF. Full variable domain (rest looked up from reference TRBV5-1 and TRBJ2-1): KAGVTQTPRYLIKTRGQQVTLSCSPISGHRSVSWYQQTPGQGLQFLFEYFSETQRNKGNFPGRFSGRQFSNSRSEMNVSTLELGDSALYLCASSRTSGNNEQFFGPGTRLTVL.

This clone was observed at least ten times. The chain has TRBV7-2 and TRBJ2-2; 7 bases map to TRBD1. This CDR3 contains 15 residues. V lost 4 bases to trimming and J lost 4 bases; unmatched junction nucleotides: 6. Germline values: CDR1 SGHTA, CDR2 FQGNSA. This CDR3 is CASSSRQGGTGELFF. The CDR3, as DNA: TGTGCCAGCAGCTCTCGACAGGGTGGCACCGGGGAGCTGTTTTTT.

The chain employs TRBV24-1 and TRBJ2-5, with 8 positions matching TRBD1. Unmatched junction bases numbered 18, after V lost 6 bases and J lost 7 bases. The germline V gene encodes CDR1 KGHDR and CDR2 SFDVKD. This CDR3 is 17 amino acids long. The CDR3 nucleotides read TGTGCCACCAGTCCCTCCCTAGTCGGACAGGGCACGGGGACCCAGTACTTC. It translates to CATSPSLVGQGTGTQYF.

The chain recombines TRBV4-1 with TRBJ1-5; maybe TRBD1 (6 bases). V lost 0 bases, J lost 2 bases, and 8 bases lay in between. The CDR3 contains 15 residues. Germline values: CDR1 MGHRA, CDR2 YSYEKL. The CDR3 DNA reads as TGCGCCAGCAGCCAAGAGGGGGCCGGCAATCAGCCCCAGCATTTT. Translation: CASSQEGAGNQPQHF.

This clone was counted between two and nine times. V usage is TRBV7-6 and J usage is TRBJ2-2, with 12 bases that match TRBD2. With 1 base clipped from V and 5 bases from J, the junction kept 5 bases outside the gene matches. The CDR3 is 17 residues long. CDR1 is SGHVS and CDR2 is FNYEAQ in the germline V gene. CDR3 bases: TGTGCCAGCAGCTTAGTCCCTAGCGGGGGGGAAACCGGGGAGCTGTTTTTT. Protein sequence: CASSLVPSGGETGELFF.

The chain is built from TRBV3-1 (or the pseudogene TRBV3-2) and TRBJ2-5, with D possibly TRBD1 on 5 matching bases. CDR3 length: 14 residues. CDR1 is LGHDT, CDR2 YNNKEL, per germline (reference sequence). Trimming took 6 bases from V and 5 from J, leaving 16 bases between them. The CDR3 sequence is CASSNAGREETQYF. The CDR3 nucleotides read TGTGCCAGCAGTAACGCAGGGCGAGAGGAGACCCAGTACTTC.

The chain is built from TRBV4-1 and TRBJ2-5, with 10 bases matching TRBD2. The J segment lost 0 bases and the V segment lost 0 bases, leaving 4 bases of the junction unmatched. Looked up from germline, CDR1 is MGHRA and CDR2 is YSYEKL. The CDR3 extends over 17 amino acids. CDR3 DNA sequence: TGCGCCAGCAGCCAAGAAGGAGCGGGGGGGCACCAAGAGACCCAGTACTTC. This gives the protein CASSQEGAGGHQETQYF.

V and J are TRBV7-6 and TRBJ2-1; 9 nucleotides line up with TRBD2. The germline gives CDR1 SGHVS, CDR2 FNYEAQ. V lost 1 base and J lost 0; bases outside the gene matches: 4. The CDR3 is made up of 17 amino acids. The CDR3 loop is CASSLEAGGTSYNEQFF. The CDR3 DNA is TGTGCCAGCAGCTTAGAAGCGGGGGGCACCTCCTACAATGAGCAGTTCTTC.

V is TRBV5-5 and J is TRBJ2-5, with D perhaps matching TRBD1 (6 bases). The V and J ends lost 3 bases and 6 bases respectively, with 12 bases between them. Germline-derived CDR1 and CDR2 are SGHKS and YYEKEE (reference sequence). The CDR3 is made up of 13 amino acids. In nucleotides, the CDR3 is TGTGCCAGCAGCTCCCAGGGGCTGCAGACCCAGTACTTC. Translation gives CASSSQGLQTQYF.

The V gene is TRBV7-9, the J gene TRBJ1-4; possibly TRBD1 for D (5 bases). V dropped 7 bases and J dropped 4 bases, with 10 bases sitting between them. The CDR3 extends over 13 amino acids. Germline CDR1 is SEHNR and CDR2 is FQNEAQ (reference sequence). The CDR3 region has the DNA TGTGCCAGCAAGACAGTTGTTAATGAAAAACTGTTTTTT. As protein: CASKTVVNEKLFF.

The rearrangement uses TRBV29-1 and TRBJ2-3, with D perhaps TRBD2 (5 bases). V lost 4 bases to trimming and J lost 2 bases, with 16 bases between them. Germline V lookup: CDR1 SQVTM, CDR2 ANQGSEA. The CDR3 extends over 15 amino acids. CDR3 sequence reads: CSVVRSSEATDTQYF. CDR3 nucleotides: TGCAGCGTTGTACGGTCTTCGGAGGCCACAGATACGCAGTATTTT.

The rearrangement links TRBV5-1 to TRBJ2-5; 7 nucleotides agree with TRBD2. Germline V gives CDR1 SGHRS, CDR2 YFSETQ. V was pared by 2 bases and J by 1 base, with 2 bases of the junction left unmatched. This CDR3 is built from 14 residues. The CDR3 DNA reads as TGCGCCAGCAGCTTACCTAGCGGCCAAGAGACCCAGTACTTC. Residues: CASSLPSGQETQYF.

V usage is TRBV6-2 or TRBV6-3 and J usage is TRBJ1-1; the match to TRBD1 covers 9 bases. CDR3 length: 15 amino acids. V shed 2 bases and J 6 bases; nucleotides not matched to a gene: 7. The germline V gene has CDR1 MNHEY and CDR2 SVGEGT. CDR3 bases: TGTGCCAGCAGTTACGTACTGACAGGGGGGCCTGAAGCTTTCTTT. This codes for CASSYVLTGGPEAFF.

This sequence joins TRBV19 and TRBJ1-5; D unclear. Trimming pared 5 bases from V and 5 bases from J, leaving 10 bases between. The CDR3 length is 13 residues. The germline CDR1 and CDR2 sequences are LNHDA and SQIVND (reference sequence). The CDR3 nucleotides are TGTGCCAGTAGTCTTAGGGAGGATCAGCCCCAGCATTTT. Amino acids: CASSLREDQPQHF.

This chain uses TRBV6-5 with TRBJ1-4; 7 positions agree with TRBD1. Germline V gene data show CDR1 as MNHEY and CDR2 as SVGAGI. Trimming removed 6 bases from V and 5 bases from J; junction bases left unmatched: 6. CDR3 length: 14 amino acids. In nucleotides, the CDR3 is TGTGCCAGCAGCCGACAGGGCGCAAATGAAAAACTGTTTTTT. Amino acid sequence: CASSRQGANEKLFF.